This T cell receptor (beta chain) was sequenced in a study of blood T cell repertoires in COVID-19. Germline V gene sequence: CDR1 LNHDA, CDR2 SQIVND (reference sequence). This CDR3 contains 22 residues. V lost 3 bases, J lost 1 base, and 21 bases stayed unmatched. Assay used: immunoSEQ multiplex PCR; TCRdb lists only in-frame clones, some missing. The profile shows 65,000 to 85,000 clones, 86% of them singletons. This clone is a singleton in its sample. The receptor's source is a middle-aged man with active COVID-19. The sequencing input was peripheral blood. The V and J genes are TRBV19 and TRBJ2-5; the match to TRBD2 covers 12 bases. The DNA for the CDR3 is TGTGCCAGTAGTATTGTCGCGTCGGTGTGGTCACTAGCGGGGGGTACCCAAGAGACCCAGTACTTC. This sequence encodes CASSIVASVWSLAGGTQETQYF.